The next 26 T cell receptor beta chains were all read from a single sample in a study of T cells in Graves' hyperthyroidism and ophthalmopathy. Amplification targeted TCR beta CDR3 regions from RNA transcripts. Researchers ran a first-round RT-PCR on the TCR CDR3 using the HTBI primer set. TCRdb itself ran the multiplex PCR reads through MiXCR, one entry per CDR3 protein. Of 300,000 to 500,000 distinct CDR3 sequences listed, 15% are singletons. Material: blood. All receptors come from a woman between 25 and 40 years old with Graves' hyperthyroidism.

The chain carries TRBV24-1 and TRBJ1-1; D remains ambiguous. Trimming left V 0 bases short and J 5 bases short, with 3 bases between. From germline, CDR1 is KGHDR and CDR2 SFDVKD. There are 12 residues in the CDR3. CDR3 nucleotide sequence: TGTGCCACCAGTGATTTGGGTACTGAAGCTTTCTTT. Its translation: CATSDLGTEAFF.

This clonotype came up many times. The chain employs TRBV4-1 and TRBJ1-5; D unresolved. Trimming cost V 0 bases and J 7 bases, with 13 bases left between them. The CDR3 consists of 15 residues. Germline CDR1 MGHRA, CDR2 YSYEKL. The CDR3 coding sequence is TGCGCCAGCAGCCAAGATTTGCAGATTCGACAGCCCCAGCATTTT. It translates to CASSQDLQIRQPQHF.

This clonotype was counted between two and nine times. J is TRBJ2-6 and V is TRBV27, with 7 bases lining up with TRBD1. V lost 5 bases, J lost 1 base, and 5 bases stayed unmatched. The CDR3 has 16 amino acids. CDR1 MNHEY and CDR2 SMNVEV come from the germline V gene (reference sequence). CDR3 in DNA: TGTGCCAGCAGTCCCCCGACAGGGTCTGGGGCCAACGTCCTGACTTTC. Translating it yields CASSPPTGSGANVLTF.

This chain uses TRBV3-1 with TRBJ1-3; TRBD1 matches at 7 bases. The CDR3 runs to 19 residues. Germline assignment: CDR1 LGHDT and CDR2 YNNKEL (reference sequence). J lost 0 bases, V lost 6 bases, and 17 bases had no gene match. CDR3 sequence (DNA): TGTGCCAGCAGGGACCGGGACAGAACCGTTCCAAGCTCTGGAAACACCATATATTTT. Its protein product is CASRDRDRTVPSSGNTIYF.

The rearrangement uses TRBV5-6 and TRBJ2-5; D could derive from TRBD1 or TRBD2 (5 bases each). Trimming stripped 7 bases from V and 4 bases from J, with 20 bases between. CDR3 length: 15 residues. The germline CDR1 and CDR2 sequences are SGHDT and YYEEEE. CDR3 protein: CASWSPRGRRETQYF. CDR3 nucleotides: TGTGCCAGCTGGAGTCCGAGGGGTCGTCGAGAGACCCAGTACTTC.

The chain recombines TRBV9 with TRBJ2-5; D is unclear. The V gene lost 0 bases and the J gene lost 4 bases, with 10 bases spanning the gap. The germline V gene has CDR1 SGDLS and CDR2 YYNGEE. CDR3 length: 14 amino acids. CDR3 region: CASSVVGKGETQYF. CDR3 in DNA: TGTGCCAGCAGCGTAGTAGGGAAGGGAGAGACCCAGTACTTC.

This clonotype came up many times. This chain links TRBV30 with TRBJ2-2; no reliable D call. The CDR3 contains 12 residues. The germline V and J ends were trimmed by 0 bases and 15 bases, with 14 bases remaining between them. Germline CDR1 reads GTSNPN; CDR2 reads SVGIG (reference sequence). This CDR3 reads CAWSVLGPKVFF. CDR3 DNA sequence: TGTGCCTGGAGTGTACTCGGGCCAAAGGTGTTTTTT.

This clonotype was picked up a small number of times. J is TRBJ2-1 and V is TRBV29-1, with 9 bases lining up with TRBD2. CDR3 size: 15 residues. V shed 3 bases, J shed 8 bases, and the junction held 11 bases outside the gene matches. Germline V gene data show CDR1 as SQVTM and CDR2 as ANQGSEA. The CDR3, as DNA: TGCAGCGTTGATGGAGCGGCGGGAGGGGGTGATGAGCAGTTCTTC. It codes for CSVDGAAGGGDEQFF.

This sequence joins TRBV20-1 and TRBJ1-5; D possibly corresponds to TRBD1 (6 bases). V lost 0 bases and J 0 bases, leaving 15 bases between the germline ends. The germline CDR1 and CDR2 sequences are DFQATT and SNEGSKA (reference sequence). This CDR3 has 17 residues. This CDR3 is CSARDRGGSYSNQPQHF. CDR3 sequence (DNA): TGCAGTGCTAGAGACAGGGGCGGTTCTTATAGCAATCAGCCCCAGCATTTT.

There are a few counts of this clonotype. CDR3 bases: TGTGCCAGCAGCTCCTCAGGGGAAGAGACCCAGTACTTC. Its protein product is CASSSSGEETQYF. The V call is TRBV7-9, the J call TRBJ2-5; TRBD1 is a possible D gene (6 bases). There are 13 residues in the CDR3. Looked up from germline, CDR1 is SEHNR and CDR2 is FQNEAQ (reference sequence). V lost 4 bases to trimming and J lost 3 bases, with 9 bases between them.

This clonotype was found many times. In nucleotides, the CDR3 is TGCAGCGTGGTAGCGGATAGGAATGAGCAGTTCTTC. Residues: CSVVADRNEQFF. The chain carries TRBV29-1 and TRBJ2-1; D might be TRBD2 (6 bases). Germline V lookup: CDR1 SQVTM, CDR2 ANQGSEA. V lost 6 bases and J 7 bases, leaving 13 bases between the germline ends. The CDR3 sequence is 12 residues long.

In nucleotides, the CDR3 is TGTGCCAGCAGCCTCGGGGAGGGGGCATGGAACGAGCAGTACTTC. This sequence encodes CASSLGEGAWNEQYF. The chain joins TRBV7-3 to TRBJ2-7; D could derive from TRBD1 or TRBD2 (7 bases each). The CDR3 loop spans 15 amino acids. Trimming cost V 5 bases and J 5 bases, with 19 bases left between them. Germline loops: CDR1 SGHTA, CDR2 FQGTGA. Full variable domain (remainder filled in from reference TRBV7-3 and TRBJ2-7): GAGVSQTPSNKVTEKGKYVELRCDPISGHTALYWYRQSLGQGPEFLIYFQGTGAADDSGLPNDRFFAVRPEGSVSTLKIQRTERGDSAVYLCASSLGEGAWNEQYFGPGTRLTVT.

This clonotype appeared a few times. This chain links TRBV6-5 with TRBJ2-7, with 8 bases matching TRBD1. Trimming took 0 bases from V and 5 from J; bases not matched to a gene: 6. Germline lookup yields CDR1 MNHEY and CDR2 SVGAGI. This CDR3 comprises 15 residues. DNA of the CDR3: TGTGCCAGCAGTTACTCAGGGACAGGCTTCAACGAGCAGTACTTC. Its protein product is CASSYSGTGFNEQYF.

Comments on this clonotype: An end of the junction does not agree with germline; a read error may underlie this. This chain connects TRBV7-3 to TRBJ2-1, with 10 bases fitting TRBD2. Germline CDR1 reads SGHTA; CDR2 reads FQGTGA. The length of the CDR3 is 19 residues. CDR3 region: CASSLRAGGSVDTHNERFF. CDR3 in DNA: TGTGCCAGCAGCTTAAGAGCGGGAGGGTCCGTGGACACACACAATGAGCGGTTCTTC.

V gene TRBV20-1 combines with J gene TRBJ2-1; 7 positions agree with TRBD2. The V segment lost 5 bases and the J segment 7 bases; nucleotides outside the gene matches: 5. CDR3 size: 12 residues. From germline, CDR1 is DFQATT and CDR2 SNEGSKA (reference sequence). The CDR3 DNA reads TGCAGTGCTTCGCGAGCGGGGAATGAGCAGTTCTTC. Its translation is CSASRAGNEQFF.

Ten or more counts support this clonotype. This sequence joins TRBV18 and TRBJ2-1; D perhaps matches TRBD1 (6 bases). Trimming cost V 4 bases and J 5 bases, with 6 bases left between them. The CDR3 has 12 residues. The germline CDR1 and CDR2 sequences are KGHSH and LQKENI. CDR3 nucleotides: TGTGCCAGCTCACACAGGGACAATGAGCAGTTCTTC. This sequence encodes CASSHRDNEQFF.

This clonotype has ten or more counts. The rearrangement links TRBV20-1 to TRBJ2-2; D uncertain. V was clipped by 0 bases and J by 2 bases, with 10 bases between them. The V gene's germline CDR1 is DFQATT and CDR2 SNEGSKA (reference sequence). The CDR3 spans 15 residues. In DNA, the CDR3 is TGCAGTGCTAGAGATGGGCAGATAAACACCGGGGAGCTGTTTTTT. This encodes CSARDGQINTGELFF.

At least ten counts were recorded for this clonotype. The V gene is TRBV6-5, the J gene TRBJ2-5; no firm D call. Germline CDR1 reads MNHEY; CDR2 reads SVGAGI. The CDR3 covers 13 residues. V shed 5 bases and J shed 0 bases, with 7 bases lying between them. In nucleotides, the CDR3 is TGTGCCAGCAGTCAGACAAACCAAGAGACCCAGTACTTC. Amino acid sequence: CASSQTNQETQYF.

This clonotype has ten or more counts. The CDR3 protein is CASSSGTGGSYEQYF. In DNA, the CDR3 is TGTGCCAGCAGCTCAGGGACAGGGGGATCCTACGAGCAGTACTTC. V is TRBV11-2 and J is TRBJ2-7; TRBD1 matches at 11 bases. CDR1 SGHAT and CDR2 FQNNGV come from the germline V gene. V trimming: 4 bases; J trimming: 1 base; junction bases outside the gene matches: 3. This CDR3 spans 15 amino acids.

The table lists this clonotype with many counts. This chain joins TRBV12-5 and TRBJ1-1; 7 bases are shared with TRBD1. The germline V gene has CDR1 LGHNT and CDR2 FRNRAP. The CDR3 is 13 amino acids. J gave up 4 bases and V 6 bases, and 5 bases lay outside the gene matches. CDR3 region: CASGLGGFTEAFF. The CDR3 bases are TGTGCTAGTGGACTAGGGGGCTTCACTGAAGCTTTCTTT.

This clonotype has at least ten counts. The chain carries TRBV11-2 and TRBJ2-1; 7 nucleotides line up with TRBD2. Germline V gene lookup returns CDR1 SGHAT and CDR2 FQNNGV. V shed 2 bases and J 5 bases; nucleotides not matched to a gene: 6. This CDR3 has 15 amino acids. DNA for the CDR3: TGTGCCAGCAGCTTACGACTAGCTCGTGACAATGAGCAGTTCTTC. Translating it yields CASSLRLARDNEQFF.

This clonotype was observed at least ten times. The rearrangement joins TRBV27 to TRBJ2-1; TRBD2 matches 13 bases. Unmatched junction bases numbered 4, after V lost 8 bases and J lost 6 bases. The CDR3 runs to 14 residues. Germline V CDR1 and CDR2: MNHEY, SMNVEV (reference sequence). Written as DNA, the CDR3 is TGTGCCAGCCTGGGACTAGCGGGAAGCAATGAGCAGTTCTTC. Amino acid sequence: CASLGLAGSNEQFF.

Ten or more counts support this clonotype. V and J are TRBV7-7 and TRBJ2-1; 8 bases are a match to TRBD2. After removal of 1 base from V and 8 bases from J, the junction contained 4 bases not matched to a gene. The CDR3 contains 14 residues. In germline, CDR1 is SSHAT, CDR2 FNYEAQ (reference sequence). The CDR3 here is CASSLDGRGDEQFF. The CDR3 nucleotides are TGTGCCAGCAGCTTAGACGGGAGGGGCGATGAGCAGTTCTTC.

This clonotype was seen many times. The V and J genes are TRBV28 and TRBJ2-1; 7 bases are a match to TRBD1. CDR1 and CDR2 from the germline V gene are MDHEN and SYDVKM. Trimming removed 3 bases from V and 0 bases from J; junction bases left unmatched: 5. The CDR3 is 16 residues long. This CDR3 is CASSFRGHFSYNEQFF. The CDR3 DNA follows: TGTGCCAGCAGTTTTAGGGGGCATTTCTCCTACAATGAGCAGTTCTTC.

J is TRBJ2-7 and V is TRBV20-1; perhaps TRBD2 as D (5 bases). V lost 0 bases to trimming and J lost 7 bases, with 19 bases between them. The CDR3 is 15 amino acids. Per germline, CDR1 DFQATT and CDR2 SNEGSKA (reference sequence). CDR3 sequence (DNA): TGCAGTGCTAGAGATTATCGCGCCTCGCCGGGGGAGCAGTACTTC. Amino acid sequence: CSARDYRASPGEQYF.

This clonotype was observed many times. CDR3 DNA sequence: TGTGCCTGGAGTATGGACTTCGGGGGGGAGACCCAGTACTTC. This codes for CAWSMDFGGETQYF. The rearrangement links TRBV30 to TRBJ2-5, with TRBD2 matching 7 bases. V shed 2 bases and J 5 bases; nucleotides not matched to a gene: 8. CDR3 length: 14 amino acids. Looked up from germline, CDR1 is GTSNPN and CDR2 is SVGIG (reference sequence).